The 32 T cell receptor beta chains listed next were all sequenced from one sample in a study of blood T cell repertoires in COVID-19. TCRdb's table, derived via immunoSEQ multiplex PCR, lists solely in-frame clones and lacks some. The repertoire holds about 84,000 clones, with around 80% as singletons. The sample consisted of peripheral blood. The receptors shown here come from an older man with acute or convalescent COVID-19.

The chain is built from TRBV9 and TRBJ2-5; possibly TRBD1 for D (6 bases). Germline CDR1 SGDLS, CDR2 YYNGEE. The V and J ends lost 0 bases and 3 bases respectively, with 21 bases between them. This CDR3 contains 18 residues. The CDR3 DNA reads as TGTGCCAGCAGCGTAGAATCTGGGGGCAGGGAAAATGAAGAGACCCAGTACTTC. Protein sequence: CASSVESGGRENEETQYF.

CDR3 in amino acids: CASSRPQGNTEAFF. The DNA of the CDR3 is TGTGCCAGCAGTCGACCACAGGGCAACACTGAAGCTTTCTTT. This rearrangement joins TRBV6-5 to TRBJ1-1; D is possibly TRBD1 (6 bases). CDR3 size: 14 residues. Trimming pared 5 bases from V and 2 bases from J, leaving 12 bases between. In germline, CDR1 is MNHEY, CDR2 SVGAGI.

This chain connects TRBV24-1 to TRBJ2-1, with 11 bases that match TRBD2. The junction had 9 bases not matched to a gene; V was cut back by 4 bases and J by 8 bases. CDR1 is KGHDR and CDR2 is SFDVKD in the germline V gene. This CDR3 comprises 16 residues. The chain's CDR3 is CATSDTSGRSDDEQFF. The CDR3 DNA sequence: TGTGCCACCAGTGACACTAGCGGGAGAAGTGACGATGAGCAGTTCTTC.

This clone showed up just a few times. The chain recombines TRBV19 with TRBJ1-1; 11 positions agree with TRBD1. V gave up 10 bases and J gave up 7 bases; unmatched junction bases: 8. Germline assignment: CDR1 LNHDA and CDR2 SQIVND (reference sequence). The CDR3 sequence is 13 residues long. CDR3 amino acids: CATQGQGAGEAFF. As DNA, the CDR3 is TGTGCCACCCAAGGACAGGGGGCGGGTGAAGCTTTCTTT.

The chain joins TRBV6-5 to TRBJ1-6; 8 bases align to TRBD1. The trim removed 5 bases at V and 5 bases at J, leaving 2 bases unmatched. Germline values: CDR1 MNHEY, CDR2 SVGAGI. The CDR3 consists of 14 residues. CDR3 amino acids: CASSKGQDNSPLHF. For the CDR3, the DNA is TGTGCCAGCAGTAAGGGACAGGATAATTCACCCCTCCACTTT.

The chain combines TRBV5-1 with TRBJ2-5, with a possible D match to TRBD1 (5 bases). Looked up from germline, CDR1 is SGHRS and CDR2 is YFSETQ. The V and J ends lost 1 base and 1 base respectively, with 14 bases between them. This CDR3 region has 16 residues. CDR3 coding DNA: TGCGCCAGCAGCTTGCGAGTAAAGGGGCCCCAAGAGACCCAGTACTTC. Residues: CASSLRVKGPQETQYF.

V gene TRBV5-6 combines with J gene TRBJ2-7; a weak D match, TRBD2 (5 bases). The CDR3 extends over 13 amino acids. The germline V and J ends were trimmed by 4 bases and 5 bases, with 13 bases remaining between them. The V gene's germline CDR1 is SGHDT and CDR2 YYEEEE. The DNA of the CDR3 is TGTGCCAGCAGCCCAGGACTTAAGGACGAGCAGTACTTC. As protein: CASSPGLKDEQYF.

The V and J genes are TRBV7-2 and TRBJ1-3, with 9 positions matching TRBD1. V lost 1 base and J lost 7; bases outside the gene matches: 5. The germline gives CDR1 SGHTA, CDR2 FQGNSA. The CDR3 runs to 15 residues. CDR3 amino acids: CASSLDTGGWNTIYF. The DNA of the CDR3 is TGTGCCAGCAGCTTAGATACAGGGGGCTGGAACACCATATATTTT.

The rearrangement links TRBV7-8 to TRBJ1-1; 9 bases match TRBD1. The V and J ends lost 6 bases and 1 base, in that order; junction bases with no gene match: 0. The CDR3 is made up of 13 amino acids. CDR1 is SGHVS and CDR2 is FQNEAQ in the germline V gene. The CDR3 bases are TGTGCCAGCAGGGACAGGGGGAACACTGAAGCTTTCTTT. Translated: CASRDRGNTEAFF.

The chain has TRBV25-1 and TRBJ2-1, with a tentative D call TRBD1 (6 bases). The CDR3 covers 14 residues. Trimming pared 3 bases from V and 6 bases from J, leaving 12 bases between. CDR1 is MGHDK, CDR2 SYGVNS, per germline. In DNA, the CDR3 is TGTGCCAGCAGTGAGACAGGTACTGTCAATGAGCAGTTCTTC. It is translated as CASSETGTVNEQFF.

The CDR3 loop is CASSLQGLGTEAFF. The CDR3 bases are TGCGCCAGCAGCTTGCAGGGGTTGGGAACTGAAGCTTTCTTT. V is TRBV5-1 and J is TRBJ1-1; the D gene is possibly TRBD1 (6 bases). Germline V lookup: CDR1 SGHRS, CDR2 YFSETQ. The CDR3 extends over 14 amino acids. V lost 1 base, J lost 5 bases, and 12 bases lay in between. Looking up the rest from reference TRBV5-1 and TRBJ1-1 gives the full variable domain: KAGVTQTPRYLIKTRGQQVTLSCSPISGHRSVSWYQQTPGQGLQFLFEYFSETQRNKGNFPGRFSGRQFSNSRSEMNVSTLELGDSALYLCASSLQGLGTEAFFGQGTRLTVV.

CDR3 amino acids: CATSITGPYNSPLHF. The CDR3 DNA follows: TGTGCCACCAGCATCACAGGGCCTTATAATTCACCCCTCCACTTT. V is TRBV15 and J is TRBJ1-6, with TRBD1 as a possible D gene (6 bases). This CDR3 comprises 15 residues. CDR1 and CDR2 (germline): LNHNV, YYDKDF (reference sequence). Trimming left V 4 bases short and J 4 bases short, with 11 bases between.

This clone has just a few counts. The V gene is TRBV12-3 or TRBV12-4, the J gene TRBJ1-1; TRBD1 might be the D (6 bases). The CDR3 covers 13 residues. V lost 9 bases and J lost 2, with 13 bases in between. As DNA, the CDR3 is TGTGCCAGTGACAAACAGGGCAACACTGAAGCTTTCTTT. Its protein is CASDKQGNTEAFF.

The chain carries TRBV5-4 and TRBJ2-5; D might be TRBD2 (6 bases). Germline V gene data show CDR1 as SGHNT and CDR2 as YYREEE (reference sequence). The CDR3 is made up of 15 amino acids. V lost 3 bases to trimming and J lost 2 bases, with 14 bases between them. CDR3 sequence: CASSSDGGLQETQYF. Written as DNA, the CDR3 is TGTGCCAGCAGCTCGGACGGGGGATTACAAGAGACCCAGTACTTC.

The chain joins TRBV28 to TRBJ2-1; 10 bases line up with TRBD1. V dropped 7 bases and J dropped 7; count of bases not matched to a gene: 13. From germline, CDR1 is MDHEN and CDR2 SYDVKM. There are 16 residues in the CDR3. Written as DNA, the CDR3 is TGTGCCAGCACTACCTCCGGGACAGGGGTGGGAAATGAGCAGTTCTTC. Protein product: CASTTSGTGVGNEQFF.

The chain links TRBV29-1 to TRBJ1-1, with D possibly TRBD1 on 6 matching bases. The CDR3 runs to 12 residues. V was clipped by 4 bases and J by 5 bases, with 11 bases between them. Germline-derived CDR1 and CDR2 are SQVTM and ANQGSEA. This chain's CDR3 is CSVARRGTEAFF. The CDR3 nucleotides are TGCAGCGTTGCACGCAGGGGAACTGAAGCTTTCTTT.

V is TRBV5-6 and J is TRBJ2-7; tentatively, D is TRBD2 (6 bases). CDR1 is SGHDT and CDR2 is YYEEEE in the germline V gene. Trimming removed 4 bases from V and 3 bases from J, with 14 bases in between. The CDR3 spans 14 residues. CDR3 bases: TGTGCCAGCAGCCCTGGAGGGCCGGGCTACGAGCAGTACTTC. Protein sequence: CASSPGGPGYEQYF.

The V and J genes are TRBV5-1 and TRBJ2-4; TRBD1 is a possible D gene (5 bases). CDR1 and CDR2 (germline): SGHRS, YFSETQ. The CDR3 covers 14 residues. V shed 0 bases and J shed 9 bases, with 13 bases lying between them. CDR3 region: CASSLAVGDSIQYF. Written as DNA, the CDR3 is TGCGCCAGCAGCTTGGCCGTCGGAGACAGCATTCAGTACTTC.

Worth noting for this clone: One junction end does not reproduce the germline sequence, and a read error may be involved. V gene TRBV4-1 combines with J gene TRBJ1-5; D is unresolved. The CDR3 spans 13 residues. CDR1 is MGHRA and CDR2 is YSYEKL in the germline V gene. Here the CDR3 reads CASSQDSDQPQHF. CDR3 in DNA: TGCGCCAGCAGCCAAGATAGCGATCAGCCCCAGCATTTT.

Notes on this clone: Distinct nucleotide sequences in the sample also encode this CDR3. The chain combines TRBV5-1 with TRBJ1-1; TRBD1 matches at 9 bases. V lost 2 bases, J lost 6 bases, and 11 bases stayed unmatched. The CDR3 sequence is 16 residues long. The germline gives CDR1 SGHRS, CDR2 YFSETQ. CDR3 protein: CASSLVDRGPGAEAFF. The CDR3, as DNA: TGCGCCAGCAGCTTAGTGGACAGGGGCCCCGGGGCTGAAGCTTTCTTT.

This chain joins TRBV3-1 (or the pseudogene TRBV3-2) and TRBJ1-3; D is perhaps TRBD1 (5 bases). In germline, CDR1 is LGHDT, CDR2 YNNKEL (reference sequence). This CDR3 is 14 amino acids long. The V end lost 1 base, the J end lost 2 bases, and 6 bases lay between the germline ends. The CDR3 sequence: CASSQAGAGNTIYF. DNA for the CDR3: TGTGCCAGCAGCCAAGCGGGGGCTGGAAACACCATATATTTT.

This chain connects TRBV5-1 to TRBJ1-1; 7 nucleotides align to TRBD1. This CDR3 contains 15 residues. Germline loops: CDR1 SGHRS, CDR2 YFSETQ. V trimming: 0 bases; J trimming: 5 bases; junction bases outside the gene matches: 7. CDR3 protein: CASSLEEGARTEAFF. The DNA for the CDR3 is TGCGCCAGCAGCTTGGAAGAGGGGGCGAGGACTGAAGCTTTCTTT.

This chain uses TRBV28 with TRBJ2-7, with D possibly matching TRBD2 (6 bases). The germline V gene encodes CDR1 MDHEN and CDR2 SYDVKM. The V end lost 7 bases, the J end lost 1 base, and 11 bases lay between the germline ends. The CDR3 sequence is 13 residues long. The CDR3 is CASILGRSYEQYF. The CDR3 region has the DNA TGTGCCAGCATTCTTGGGAGGTCCTACGAGCAGTACTTC. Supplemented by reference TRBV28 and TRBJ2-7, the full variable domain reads DVKVTQSSRYLVKRTGEKVFLECVQDMDHENMFWYRQDPGLGLRLIYFSYDVKMKEKGDIPEGYSVSREKKERFSLILESASTNQTSMYLCASILGRSYEQYFGPGTRLTVT.

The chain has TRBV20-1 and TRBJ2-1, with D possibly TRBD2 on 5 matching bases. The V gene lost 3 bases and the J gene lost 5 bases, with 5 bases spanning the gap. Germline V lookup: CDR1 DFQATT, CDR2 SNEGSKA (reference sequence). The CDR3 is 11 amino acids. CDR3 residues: CSARRDNEQFF. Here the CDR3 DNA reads TGCAGTGCTAGGCGGGACAATGAGCAGTTCTTC.

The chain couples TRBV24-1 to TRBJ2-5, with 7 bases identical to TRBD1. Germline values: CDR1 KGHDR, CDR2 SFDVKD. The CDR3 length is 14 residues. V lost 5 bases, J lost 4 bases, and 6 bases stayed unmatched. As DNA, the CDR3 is TGTGCCACCAGTGGCGCCGACAGGGTAGAGACCCAGTACTTC. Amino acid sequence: CATSGADRVETQYF.

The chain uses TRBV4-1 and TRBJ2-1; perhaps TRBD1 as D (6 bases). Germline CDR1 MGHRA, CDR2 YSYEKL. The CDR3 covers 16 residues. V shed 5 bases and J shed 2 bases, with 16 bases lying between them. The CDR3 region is CASSERLSGAYNEQFF. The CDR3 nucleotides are TGCGCCAGCAGCGAAAGGTTGTCAGGGGCCTACAATGAGCAGTTCTTC.

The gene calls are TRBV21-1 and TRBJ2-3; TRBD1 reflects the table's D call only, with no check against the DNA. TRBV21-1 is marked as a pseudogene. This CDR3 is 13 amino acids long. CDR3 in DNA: TGTGCCAGCACCCAGGACACCCCAGATACGCAGTATTTT. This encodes CASTQDTPDTQYF.

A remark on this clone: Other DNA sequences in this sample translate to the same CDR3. CDR3 amino acids: CASSESGTGSWNTEAFF. CDR3 nucleotides: TGTGCCAGCAGTGAATCCGGGACAGGGTCCTGGAACACTGAAGCTTTCTTT. The chain is built from TRBV25-1 and TRBJ1-1; 9 nucleotides align to TRBD1. CDR3 length: 17 amino acids. Germline assignment: CDR1 MGHDK and CDR2 SYGVNS. V shed 1 base, J shed 1 base, and the junction held 7 bases outside the gene matches.

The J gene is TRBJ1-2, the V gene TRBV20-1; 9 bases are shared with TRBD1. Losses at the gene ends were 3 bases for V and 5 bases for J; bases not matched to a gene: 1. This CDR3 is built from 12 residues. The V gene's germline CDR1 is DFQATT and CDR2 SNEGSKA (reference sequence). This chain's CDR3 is CSASDRGYGYTF. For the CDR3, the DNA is TGCAGTGCTAGTGACAGGGGGTATGGCTACACCTTC.

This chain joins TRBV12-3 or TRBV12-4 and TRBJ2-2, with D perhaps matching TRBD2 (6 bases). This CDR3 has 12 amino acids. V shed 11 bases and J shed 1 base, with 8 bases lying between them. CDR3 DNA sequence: TGTGCCGGGGGAGGGAACACCGGGGAGCTGTTTTTT. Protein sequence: CAGGGNTGELFF.

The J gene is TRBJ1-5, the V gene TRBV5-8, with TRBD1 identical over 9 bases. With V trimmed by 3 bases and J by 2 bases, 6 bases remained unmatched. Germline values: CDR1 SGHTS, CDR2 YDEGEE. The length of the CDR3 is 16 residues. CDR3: CASSSARDRGNQPQHF. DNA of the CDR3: TGTGCCAGCAGCTCAGCCCGGGACAGGGGCAATCAGCCCCAGCATTTT.

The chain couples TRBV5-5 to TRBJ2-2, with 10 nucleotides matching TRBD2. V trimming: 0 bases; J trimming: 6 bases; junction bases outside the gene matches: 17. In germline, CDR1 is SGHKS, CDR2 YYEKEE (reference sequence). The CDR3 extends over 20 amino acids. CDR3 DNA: TGTGCCAGCAGCTTGGCTCTCGATAACCTAGCGGGAGTTATAGCCGGGGAGCTGTTTTTT. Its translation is CASSLALDNLAGVIAGELFF.